These 7 T cell receptor beta chains were all obtained from the same sample, sequenced in a study of technical replicates of blood from several donors. Clones were sequenced by immunoSEQ multiplex PCR, and TCRdb holds only the in-frame ones, with some missing. The table records tens of thousands of clones, about nine tenths of them present only once. Sequenced input: T cells isolated from PBMCs. The receptor source for this set is a human donor in good health. Some clones in this sample may be carry-over from other donors' samples.

The gene calls are TRBV5-1 and TRBJ2-7, with 9 bases fitting TRBD1. Germline V gives CDR1 SGHRS, CDR2 YFSETQ. The trim removed 4 bases at V and 4 bases at J, leaving 9 bases unmatched. This CDR3 comprises 15 residues. CDR3 in DNA: TGCGCCAGCAGCGAGGGACAGGGTGGCGGGTACGAGCAGTACTTC. Translation: CASSEGQGGGYEQYF.

The rearrangement joins TRBV6-5 to TRBJ2-2; D is undetermined. The CDR3 contains 12 residues. Looked up from germline, CDR1 is MNHEY and CDR2 is SVGAGI. Trimming stripped 2 bases from V and 8 bases from J, with 6 bases between. The CDR3 DNA is TGTGCCAGCAGTTACATGACTGGGGAGCTGTTTTTT. Translating it yields CASSYMTGELFF.

V usage is TRBV7-9 and J usage is TRBJ2-5; D possibly corresponds to TRBD1 (6 bases). CDR1 and CDR2 from the germline V gene are SEHNR and FQNEAQ (reference sequence). Trimming took off 5 bases at V and 0 bases at J, with 10 bases between the two ends. The CDR3 runs 14 residues. The CDR3 loop reads CASSPRDNQETQYF. In DNA, the CDR3 is TGTGCCAGCAGCCCCCGGGACAACCAAGAGACCCAGTACTTC.

The chain combines TRBV5-1 with TRBJ1-3; D may be TRBD1 (5 bases). The CDR3 contains 15 residues. Germline V gives CDR1 SGHRS, CDR2 YFSETQ. Trimming pared 4 bases from V and 0 bases from J, leaving 11 bases between. The CDR3 loop reads CASSRDSNSGNTIYF. CDR3 coding DNA: TGCGCCAGCAGCCGGGACTCAAACTCTGGAAACACCATATATTTT.

The rearrangement links TRBV6-5 to TRBJ2-1, with D unresolved. V was cut by 5 bases and J by 6 bases, with 8 bases left in between. Looked up from germline, CDR1 is MNHEY and CDR2 is SVGAGI. CDR3 length equals 12 residues. CDR3 in DNA: TGTGCCAGCAGTCCCCGTCCCAATGAGCAGTTCTTC. Translated, it gives CASSPRPNEQFF.

V is TRBV14 and J is TRBJ1-3, with a weak D call TRBD1 (5 bases). The CDR3 is 16 amino acids. V was clipped by 2 bases and J by 8 bases, with 19 bases between them. From germline, CDR1 is SGHDN and CDR2 FVKESK. CDR3 sequence (DNA): TGTGCCAGCAGCCAAAATGTGAGGCCTTGGGGGGACACCATATATTTT. It translates to CASSQNVRPWGDTIYF.

This clone was seen just once. V gene TRBV6-1 combines with J gene TRBJ2-7; a weak D match, TRBD2 (8 bases). This CDR3 contains 19 residues. Germline assignment: CDR1 MNHNS and CDR2 SASEGT. Trimming removed 2 bases at V and 9 bases at J, with 32 bases between. This chain's CDR3 is CASSELGGGRDSLVSGQYF. Written as DNA, the CDR3 is TGTGCCAGCAGTGAATTGGGCGGGGGGAGGGACAGCCTGGTTTCGGGGCAGTACTTC.